Listed here are 31 T cell receptor beta chains from one sample, sequenced in a study of blood T cells in healthy people across ages. A second PCR of 7 to 11 cycles used a sample-barcoded 5' primer and a J-beta primer mix. TCRdb reprocessed the 5' RACE reads via MiXCR and lists one record per CDR3 protein. The top ten clones hold 7.7% of a sample with about 1,500,000 distinct CDR3 sequences, 28% of them seen once. Sequencing was done on a sample of blood. All receptors derive from a woman aged 25 to 39 in good health.

The J gene is TRBJ2-7, the V gene TRBV5-6; D might be TRBD2 (6 bases). V lost 6 bases, J lost 2 bases, and 15 bases lay in between. Germline CDR1 SGHDT, CDR2 YYEEEE. The CDR3 loop spans 14 amino acids. The CDR3 reads CASTTAGGAYEQYF. In DNA form, the CDR3 reads TGTGCCAGCACCACGGCTGGCGGGGCCTACGAGCAGTACTTC.

This clonotype came up a few times. The V gene is TRBV7-9, the J gene TRBJ1-4; D is perhaps TRBD1 (5 bases). V was shortened by 5 bases and J by 1 base, with 20 bases between the two germline ends. CDR1 and CDR2 from the germline V gene are SEHNR and FQNEAQ (reference sequence). The length of the CDR3 is 18 residues. In nucleotides, the CDR3 is TGTGCCAGCAGCCCCAGGTCAGGGTACCGCCGAACTAATGAAAAACTGTTTTTT. Its protein is CASSPRSGYRRTNEKLFF.

This clonotype showed up just a few times. Relative to the germline gene, one junction end is altered; a read error may explain this. This sequence joins TRBV3-1 and TRBJ2-3; D not resolved. The CDR3 is 14 amino acids. Germline values: CDR1 LGHDT, CDR2 YNNKEL (reference sequence). The CDR3, as DNA: TGTGTCAGCACCGTTACGACCAGCACAGATACGCAGTATTTT. Its protein is CVSTVTTSTDTQYF.

The V and J genes are TRBV6-5 and TRBJ1-5; D unresolved. V lost 2 bases, J lost 0 bases, and 8 bases lay in between. Germline V gene lookup returns CDR1 MNHEY and CDR2 SVGAGI. The CDR3 consists of 15 residues. The CDR3 reads CASSYARFSNQPQHF. For the CDR3, the DNA is TGTGCCAGCAGTTACGCCCGGTTTAGCAATCAGCCCCAGCATTTT.

The chain couples TRBV30 to TRBJ2-7; D is undetermined. Trimming took 1 base from V and 2 from J, leaving 9 bases between them. The CDR3 is 13 residues long. CDR1 is GTSNPN, CDR2 SVGIG, per germline (reference sequence). CDR3 in amino acids: CAWSAIIPYEQYF. The CDR3 DNA is TGTGCCTGGAGTGCGATTATCCCCTACGAGCAGTACTTC. Full variable domain (remainder filled in from reference TRBV30 and TRBJ2-7): SQTIHQWPATLVQPVGSPLSLECTVEGTSNPNLYWYRQAAGRGLQLLFYSVGIGQISSEVPQNLSASRPQDRQFILSSKKLLLSDSGFYLCAWSAIIPYEQYFGPGTRLTVT.

This clonotype was seen a handful of times. The chain links TRBV24-1 to TRBJ2-1; 7 bases are shared with TRBD2. The end of the DNA fits TRBJ2-7 better, so the J call may be wrong. The CDR3 covers 16 residues. Per germline, CDR1 KGHDR and CDR2 SFDVKD. CDR3 bases: TGTGCCACCAGTGACTTAGCGGGTGTTACCTACAATGAGCAGTACTTC. It yields the protein CATSDLAGVTYNEQYF.

The gene calls are TRBV7-2 and TRBJ2-3; the D gene is possibly TRBD2 (5 bases). The CDR3 loop spans 14 amino acids. Germline V gene sequence: CDR1 SGHTA, CDR2 FQGNSA. Trimming pared 0 bases from V and 12 bases from J, leaving 16 bases between. CDR3 sequence reads: CASSLALGSGHQYF. The CDR3, as DNA: TGTGCCAGCAGCTTAGCTCTGGGGAGCGGCCATCAGTATTTT.

The chain carries TRBV6-2 or TRBV6-3 and TRBJ2-2, with D uncertain. V lost 4 bases, J lost 8 bases, and 14 bases lay in between. The CDR3 runs to 14 residues. Per the germline V gene, CDR1 is MNHEY and CDR2 is SVGEGT. CDR3 sequence reads: CASSSTTFSGELFF. The CDR3 DNA sequence: TGTGCCAGCAGTTCTACTACCTTCTCTGGGGAGCTGTTTTTT.

This clonotype was recorded once. A much more abundant neighbour one base away suggests this may be a read error. The chain recombines TRBV7-3 with TRBJ2-7; D perhaps matches TRBD2 (5 bases). The J call may be mistaken, given a closer DNA end match to TRBJ2-5. The CDR3 is made up of 13 amino acids. Germline CDR1 is SGHTA and CDR2 is FQGTGA. The chain's CDR3 is CASSLNHEGTQYF. In DNA, the CDR3 is TGTGCCAGCAGCTTAAACCACGAGGGGACCCAGTACTTC.

In its sample, this clonotype was seen a few times. This chain links TRBV7-2 with TRBJ2-1; TRBD1 is a possible D gene (5 bases). This CDR3 spans 16 amino acids. Trimming cost V 7 bases and J 2 bases, with 18 bases left between them. Germline CDR1 SGHTA, CDR2 FQGNSA. The CDR3: CASTLTSGRAYNEQFF. The CDR3 bases are TGTGCCAGCACCCTCACCTCGGGCAGGGCCTACAATGAGCAGTTCTTC.

This chain links TRBV6-2 or TRBV6-3 with TRBJ1-1, with D tentatively TRBD1 (5 bases). The CDR3 is 13 residues long. Germline V gives CDR1 MNHEY, CDR2 SVGEGT. Trimming removed 6 bases from V and 9 bases from J, with 17 bases in between. CDR3 loop: CASSWDGKHQAFF. The CDR3 DNA sequence: TGTGCCAGCAGCTGGGACGGGAAACACCAAGCTTTCTTT.

In this sample, this clonotype turned up many times. The V call is TRBV2, the J call TRBJ2-5; 12 nucleotides match TRBD2. Germline CDR1 SNHLY, CDR2 FYNNEI. The CDR3 is made up of 16 amino acids. With V trimmed by 10 bases and J by 5 bases, 14 bases remained unmatched. The CDR3 DNA follows: TGTGCCACTTCTCCCCTAGCGGGGGGGCCAGTTGAGACCCAGTACTTC. Its translation is CATSPLAGGPVETQYF.

This clonotype was counted at least ten times. The chain has TRBV10-3 and TRBJ2-1; TRBD2 is a possible D gene (5 bases). CDR1 is ENHRY and CDR2 is SYGVKD in the germline V gene. This CDR3 is built from 14 residues. V lost 2 bases, J lost 3 bases, and 8 bases lay in between. The chain's CDR3 is CAISESEGYNEQFF. For the CDR3, the DNA is TGTGCCATCAGTGAGAGCGAGGGCTACAATGAGCAGTTCTTC.

The sample holds many counts of this clonotype. This chain uses TRBV9 with TRBJ2-7; D is unresolved. V lost 0 bases, J lost 0 bases, and 7 bases lay in between. This CDR3 is built from 14 residues. The germline V gene encodes CDR1 SGDLS and CDR2 YYNGEE. The CDR3 reads CASSVGWASYEQYF. CDR3 nucleotide sequence: TGTGCCAGCAGCGTAGGCTGGGCCTCCTACGAGCAGTACTTC.

The gene calls are TRBV6-5 and TRBJ1-1; D might be TRBD1 (6 bases). Between the trimmed V and J ends, which lost 1 base and 0 bases, there was a span of 12 bases. The CDR3 loop spans 16 amino acids. Germline V gene lookup returns CDR1 MNHEY and CDR2 SVGAGI. CDR3 loop: CASSYLGRGLNTEAFF. As DNA, the CDR3 is TGTGCCAGCAGTTACTTGGGCCGGGGGCTGAACACTGAAGCTTTCTTT.

This clonotype was recorded many times. The CDR3 region has the DNA TGTGCCATCAGTGAGTCAGCTATCTACGAGCAGTACTTC. Encoded protein: CAISESAIYEQYF. The V call is TRBV10-3, the J call TRBJ2-7; D remains ambiguous. This CDR3 has 13 amino acids. V lost 0 bases and J 3 bases, leaving 6 bases between the germline ends. Germline V gene sequence: CDR1 ENHRY, CDR2 SYGVKD.

The chain carries TRBV6-1 and TRBJ2-7, with D possibly called TRBD1 or TRBD2 (5 bases each). The CDR3 runs 14 residues. The germline V gene encodes CDR1 MNHNS and CDR2 SASEGT. Between the trimmed V and J ends, which lost 2 bases and 1 base, there was a span of 9 bases. DNA for the CDR3: TGTGCCAGCAGTGAACGGGACCCTTCCTACGAGCAGTACTTC. As protein: CASSERDPSYEQYF.

The J gene is TRBJ2-1, the V gene TRBV9, with 12 bases matching TRBD2. V shed 3 bases and J 7 bases; nucleotides not matched to a gene: 5. Germline loops: CDR1 SGDLS, CDR2 YYNGEE. CDR3 size: 15 residues. CDR3 sequence reads: CASSAGLAGQNEQFF. The CDR3 bases are TGTGCCAGCAGCGCCGGACTAGCGGGACAAAATGAGCAGTTCTTC.

A few counts support this clonotype. The V call is TRBV6-2 or TRBV6-3, the J call TRBJ1-2, with a weak D call TRBD1 (5 bases). The germline V gene encodes CDR1 MNHEY and CDR2 SVGEGT. V lost 2 bases to trimming and J lost 3 bases, with 13 bases between them. The CDR3 loop spans 15 amino acids. For the CDR3, the DNA is TGTGCCAGCAGTTACGGGGGTCTGCGGGACTATGGCTACACCTTC. It codes for CASSYGGLRDYGYTF.

The chain links TRBV28 to TRBJ2-3, with TRBD2 as a possible D gene (5 bases). The CDR3 runs 14 residues. CDR1 is MDHEN, CDR2 SYDVKM, per germline. The ends were cut back, 9 bases at V and 0 bases at J, with 13 bases in the middle. CDR3 nucleotides: TGTGCCAGTGGAGGCAGGTCGAGCACAGATACGCAGTATTTT. Translated, it gives CASGGRSSTDTQYF. Using reference TRBV28 and TRBJ2-3 for the parts outside the CDR3, the full variable domain is DVKVTQSSRYLVKRTGEKVFLECVQDMDHENMFWYRQDPGLGLRLIYFSYDVKMKEKGDIPEGYSVSREKKERFSLILESASTNQTSMYLCASGGRSSTDTQYFGPGTRLTVL.

In its sample, this clonotype was seen many times. The genes are TRBV15 and TRBJ2-5; D gene ambiguous. V lost 2 bases and J 2 bases, leaving 9 bases between the germline ends. The CDR3 length is 14 residues. Germline CDR1 is LNHNV and CDR2 is YYDKDF (reference sequence). The CDR3 is CATSRYDGQETQYF. The CDR3 DNA sequence: TGTGCCACCAGCAGATACGACGGGCAAGAGACCCAGTACTTC.

This chain connects TRBV10-3 to TRBJ2-1; TRBD2 matches at 9 bases. The CDR3 extends over 15 amino acids. The germline CDR1 and CDR2 sequences are ENHRY and SYGVKD. J was trimmed by 5 bases and V by 2 bases; bases with no gene match: 4. This CDR3 is CAISEVQRGDNEQFF. CDR3 sequence (DNA): TGTGCCATCAGTGAGGTGCAGCGGGGGGACAATGAGCAGTTCTTC.

This clonotype was counted a single time. A single base separates this from a much larger clone, so it may be a read error. The V gene is TRBV10-3, the J gene TRBJ2-1; TRBD2 matches 7 bases. The better agreement between TRBJ2-7 and the DNA end casts doubt on the J call. The germline V gene has CDR1 ENHRY and CDR2 SYGVKD. This CDR3 contains 13 residues. Here the CDR3 reads CAINGRSYNEQYF. The CDR3 DNA follows: TGTGCCATCAACGGGAGGTCCTACAATGAGCAGTACTTC.

This clonotype appeared many times. The gene calls are TRBV28 and TRBJ2-7; no firm D call. Between the trimmed V and J ends, which lost 4 bases and 6 bases, there was a span of 10 bases. Germline V CDR1 and CDR2: MDHEN, SYDVKM. CDR3 size: 12 residues. CDR3: CASSWRFGEQYF. The CDR3 DNA reads as TGTGCCAGCAGTTGGCGCTTTGGCGAGCAGTACTTC.

This clonotype was counted ten times or more. V is TRBV7-2 and J is TRBJ2-1; TRBD2 matches at 8 bases. The germline V gene has CDR1 SGHTA and CDR2 FQGNSA. After removal of 8 bases from V and 0 bases from J, the junction contained 6 bases not matched to a gene. The CDR3 spans 15 residues. The CDR3 region is CASLRLAGSYNEQFF. The DNA of the CDR3 is TGTGCCAGCCTCCGGCTAGCGGGCTCCTACAATGAGCAGTTCTTC.

This clonotype was seen many times. The chain carries TRBV12-3 or TRBV12-4 and TRBJ2-2, with no clear D. The CDR3 length is 12 residues. V lost 6 bases and J lost 3, with 5 bases in between. The CDR3 DNA reads TGTGCCAGCAGCCCTGACACCGGGGAGCTGTTTTTT. It encodes CASSPDTGELFF.

V usage is TRBV7-7 and J usage is TRBJ2-5, with no clear D. Trimming removed 5 bases at V and 2 bases at J, with 15 bases between. Germline V CDR1 and CDR2: SSHAT, FNYEAQ (reference sequence). The CDR3 consists of 15 residues. The CDR3 protein is CASSPSGYQQETQYF. The CDR3 nucleotides are TGTGCCAGCAGCCCTTCCGGGTACCAACAAGAGACCCAGTACTTC.

Points on this clonotype: The junction departs from germline at one end; a sequencing error may be responsible. The gene calls are TRBV7-9 and TRBJ2-1; D unresolved. Germline V gene data show CDR1 as SEHNR and CDR2 as FQNEAQ (reference sequence). This CDR3 contains 13 residues. The CDR3 DNA follows: TGTGCCTGCAGCTTAACACAAGTCCATGAGCAGTTCTTC. This encodes CACSLTQVHEQFF.

This chain connects TRBV2 to TRBJ2-1, with D perhaps given as TRBD1 or TRBD2 (5 bases each). V was clipped by 7 bases and J by 8 bases, with 27 bases between them. From germline, CDR1 is SNHLY and CDR2 FYNNEI. The CDR3 covers 17 residues. As DNA, the CDR3 is TGTGCCAGCACCTCGCTTAAGAGCGGTCCTGAGGGGCATGAGCAGTTCTTC. This codes for CASTSLKSGPEGHEQFF.

The chain employs TRBV12-3 or TRBV12-4 and TRBJ2-5; 12 nucleotides agree with TRBD2. There are 16 residues in the CDR3. V lost 7 bases to trimming and J lost 8 bases; unmatched junction nucleotides: 14. CDR3 amino acids: CASNSYDLAGGQTQYF. The CDR3 DNA reads as TGTGCCAGCAATTCCTATGACCTAGCGGGGGGGCAAACCCAGTACTTC.

This clonotype was seen a few times. This could be a read error, since a much larger clone is one nucleotide away. The chain is built from TRBV4-3 and TRBJ2-5, with a possible D match to TRBD2 (5 bases). V lost 5 bases, J lost 11 bases, and 27 bases lay in between. This CDR3 region has 16 residues. Germline V lookup: CDR1 LGHNA, CDR2 YSLEER. CDR3 sequence reads: CASSVLLAWLRCKQYF. As DNA, the CDR3 is TGCGCCAGCAGCGTTCTTTTAGCGTGGCTGCGTTGCAAGCAGTACTTC.